This T cell receptor beta chain comes out of a study of liver allograft versus peripheral blood T cells. Study as a whole: Comparing T cell receptor repertoires in transplanted livers with those in recipients' peripheral blood was part of the design.

General study points: Reportedly, the T cell receptor repertoires present inside liver allografts differed from those in peripheral blood.

This clonotype ranks as medium-sized (0.01 to 0.1%). Its antigen is not identified. TCRdb fed the reads into MiXCR, producing one record per CDR3 protein. The sample carries around 6,100 distinct CDR3 sequences, 17% recorded once. Germline CDR1 is MNHEY and CDR2 is SVGAGI. The CDR3 runs to 14 residues. V shed 6 bases and J shed 10 bases, with 16 bases lying between them. The origin of this receptor is a human patient who had a liver transplant. Some T cells may trace back to the graft donor. The chain joins TRBV6-5 to TRBJ1-6; D not resolved. CDR3 loop: CASRKDGSQSPLHF. In nucleotides, the CDR3 is TGTGCCAGCAGGAAGGACGGATCCCAATCACCCCTCCACTTT.